This T cell receptor (beta chain) was profiled in a study of PD-1 blockade in classical Hodgkin lymphoma. Study summary: Patients in the cohort were put on intravenous nivolumab, 3 mg/kg every 2 weeks.

Following autologous stem cell transplantation, relapse occurred in every patient, and exposure to brentuximab vedotin varied. Findings and caveats of the study: Patients newly diagnosed and complete responders had comparable baseline diversity.

V lost 7 bases and J 2 bases, leaving 18 bases between the germline ends. CDR3 length: 15 amino acids. Germline V gene sequence: CDR1 MNHEY, CDR2 SMNVEV (reference sequence). Only in-frame clones appear in the TCRdb table, and some are missing; sequencing was by immunoSEQ multiplex PCR. The sample carries 70,000 to 80,000 clones, approximately 94% recorded once. A note on this clone: Its antigen remains unknown.

The chain links TRBV27 to TRBJ2-7; tentatively, D is TRBD1 or TRBD2 (5 bases each). Sample: peripheral blood mononuclear cells (PBMCs), taken at baseline. The receptor was derived from a human donor with classical Hodgkin lymphoma. The CDR3 sequence is CASIPGDREAYEQYF. CDR3 sequence (DNA): TGTGCCAGCATCCCCGGGGACCGAGAGGCCTACGAGCAGTACTTC.